A selection of T cell receptor beta chains follows, all from one sample in a study of beta chain bispecific antibodies for T cell cancers. These receptors have no known antigen. TCRdb reprocessed the 5' RACE reads via MiXCR and lists one record per CDR3 protein. The sample contains tens of thousands of distinct CDR3 sequences, approximately 2% of which appear only once. This specimen consisted of healthy donor T cells cultured with leukemia cells, obtained from a culture containing a bispecific antibody targeting TCR Vbeta12. These receptors were obtained from a human donor in good health. Some clones in this sample may be carry-over from other donors' samples. The CDR3 runs from the conserved cysteine through the conserved F or W. The D gene is left open where the match is weak.

TRBV29-1	-	CSVSDSTSTEAFF
TRBV27	-	CASSLGQWNEQFF
TRBV20-1	-	CSALDRPSRPQHF
TRBV7-8	TRBD1	CASTPPGQLNEQFF
TRBV7-2	-	CASNLLGGHEQFF
TRBV18	-	CASSPQPTSPYEQYF
TRBV6-1	-	CASSGTYTRNEQFF
TRBV6-5	-	CASSAPGWLTEAFF
TRBV14	TRBD1	CASQGVDEQFF
TRBV5-1	TRBD2	CASSLALAAGSLETQYF
TRBV12-5	-	CASGEGGNTEAFF
TRBV5-6	-	CASSFTVGTEAFF
TRBV5-5	TRBD1	CASSPRTGENYGYTF
TRBV20-1	TRBD1	CSAIHLWTGSDYEQYF
TRBV3-1	-	CASSQLDRTYGYTF
TRBV19	-	CASSMGNLGYTF
TRBV29-1	-	CSVKGGPYEQYF
TRBV7-2	-	CASSFQQGPTQPQHF
TRBV27	-	CASSSVRDRSYGYTF
TRBV7-3	-	CASGSLTNEKLFF
TRBV7-8	-	CASSAETLREKLFF
TRBV4-2	-	CASSQEWGSPGNTIYF
TRBV5-5	-	CASSLALAGLGGGDTQYF
TRBV30	-	CAWSPTGTHAYGYTF
TRBV5-1	-	CASSLGNEQFF
TRBV10-3	-	CAISPSDPGARHNEQFF
TRBV7-6	-	CASSTLGGGELFF
TRBV5-1	TRBD1	CASSRGGQGGFEAFF
TRBV20-1	-	CSARIAANTGELFF
TRBV2	TRBD2	CASSGTSGVPDTQYF
TRBV7-9	TRBD1	CASSSDGTAQHF
TRBV30	-	CAWGTGNYEQYF
TRBV3-1	TRBD1	CASSPRTGEYNSPLHF